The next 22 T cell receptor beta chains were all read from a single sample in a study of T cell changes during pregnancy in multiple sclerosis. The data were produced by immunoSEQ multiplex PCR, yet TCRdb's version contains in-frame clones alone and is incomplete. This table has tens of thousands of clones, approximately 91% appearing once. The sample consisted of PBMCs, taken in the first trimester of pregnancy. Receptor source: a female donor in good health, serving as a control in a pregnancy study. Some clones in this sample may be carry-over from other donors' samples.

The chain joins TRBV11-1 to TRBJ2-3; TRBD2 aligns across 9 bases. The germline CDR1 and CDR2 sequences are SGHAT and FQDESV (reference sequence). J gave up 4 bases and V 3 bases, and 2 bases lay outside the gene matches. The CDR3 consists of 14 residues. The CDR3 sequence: CASSLLAGSDTQYF. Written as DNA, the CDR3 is TGTGCCAGCAGCTTGCTAGCGGGATCAGATACGCAGTATTTT.

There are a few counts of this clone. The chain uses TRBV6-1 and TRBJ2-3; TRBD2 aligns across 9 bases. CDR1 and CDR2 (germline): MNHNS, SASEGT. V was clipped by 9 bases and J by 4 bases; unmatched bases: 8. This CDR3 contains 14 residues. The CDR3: CASRAGGHADTQYF. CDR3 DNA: TGTGCCAGTCGAGCGGGAGGCCACGCAGATACGCAGTATTTT.

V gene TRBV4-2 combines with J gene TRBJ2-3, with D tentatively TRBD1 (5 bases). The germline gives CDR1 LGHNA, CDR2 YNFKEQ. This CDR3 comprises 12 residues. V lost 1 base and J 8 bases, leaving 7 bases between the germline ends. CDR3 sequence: CASSQGRGTQYF. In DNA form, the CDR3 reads TGTGCCAGCAGCCAAGGTAGGGGTACGCAGTATTTT.

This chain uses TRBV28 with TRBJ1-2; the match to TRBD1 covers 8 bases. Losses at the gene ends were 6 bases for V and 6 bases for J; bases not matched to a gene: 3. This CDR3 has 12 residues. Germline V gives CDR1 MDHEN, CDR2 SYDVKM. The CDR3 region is CASRQGADGYTF. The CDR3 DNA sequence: TGTGCCAGCAGGCAGGGGGCGGATGGCTACACCTTC.

The CDR3 is CASSLGLGQRNTIYF. The DNA for the CDR3 is TGTGCCAGCAGCTTGGGGCTAGGTCAACGAAACACCATATATTTT. The genes are TRBV5-5 and TRBJ1-3; the D is unclear. The V gene's germline CDR1 is SGHKS and CDR2 YYEKEE (reference sequence). The CDR3 is 15 amino acids. Trimming removed 0 bases at V and 5 bases at J, with 12 bases between.

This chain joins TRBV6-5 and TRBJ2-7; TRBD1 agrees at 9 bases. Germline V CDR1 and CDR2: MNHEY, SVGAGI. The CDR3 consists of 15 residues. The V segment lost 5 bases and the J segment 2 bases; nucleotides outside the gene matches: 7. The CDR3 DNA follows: TGTGCCAGCAGTCGGCGGGGACAGGGAACCTACGAGCAGTACTTC. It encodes CASSRRGQGTYEQYF.

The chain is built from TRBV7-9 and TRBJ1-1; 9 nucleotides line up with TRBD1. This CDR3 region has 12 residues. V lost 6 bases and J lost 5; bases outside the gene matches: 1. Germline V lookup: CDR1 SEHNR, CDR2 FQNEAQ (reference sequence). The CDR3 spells CASRDRGTEAFF. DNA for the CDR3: TGTGCCAGCAGAGACAGGGGGACTGAAGCTTTCTTT.

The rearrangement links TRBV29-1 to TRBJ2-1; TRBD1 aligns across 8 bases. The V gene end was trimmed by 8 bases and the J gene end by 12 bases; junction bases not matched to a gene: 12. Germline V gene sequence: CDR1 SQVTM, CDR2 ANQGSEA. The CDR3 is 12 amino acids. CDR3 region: CSYGQGGSGQFF. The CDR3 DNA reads TGCAGCTATGGACAGGGCGGGTCAGGGCAGTTCTTC.

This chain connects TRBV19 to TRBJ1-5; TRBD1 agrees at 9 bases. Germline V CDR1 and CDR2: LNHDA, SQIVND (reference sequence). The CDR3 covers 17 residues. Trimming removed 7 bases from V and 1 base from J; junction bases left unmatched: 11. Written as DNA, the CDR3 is TGTGCCAGTACCCTTAAACAGGGGGCCGTGAGCAATCAGCCCCAGCATTTT. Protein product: CASTLKQGAVSNQPQHF.

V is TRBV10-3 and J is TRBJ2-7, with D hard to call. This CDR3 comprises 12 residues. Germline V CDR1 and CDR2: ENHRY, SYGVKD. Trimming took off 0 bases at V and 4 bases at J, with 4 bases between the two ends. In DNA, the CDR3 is TGTGCCATCAGTGAGTCGCGGTACGAGCAGTACTTC. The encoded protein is CAISESRYEQYF.

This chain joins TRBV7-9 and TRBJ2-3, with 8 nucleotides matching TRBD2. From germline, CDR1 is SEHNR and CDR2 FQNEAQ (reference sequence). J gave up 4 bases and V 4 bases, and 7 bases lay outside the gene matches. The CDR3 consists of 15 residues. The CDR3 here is CASSSRSGGPDTQYF. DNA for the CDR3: TGTGCCAGCAGCTCCCGGTCGGGGGGGCCAGATACGCAGTATTTT.

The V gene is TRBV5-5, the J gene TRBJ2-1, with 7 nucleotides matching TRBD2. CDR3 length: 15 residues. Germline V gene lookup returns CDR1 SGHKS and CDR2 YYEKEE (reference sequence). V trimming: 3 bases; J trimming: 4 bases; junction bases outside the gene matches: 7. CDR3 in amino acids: CASSSGLGQYNEQFF. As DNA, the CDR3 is TGTGCCAGCAGCTCCGGACTAGGCCAATACAATGAGCAGTTCTTC.

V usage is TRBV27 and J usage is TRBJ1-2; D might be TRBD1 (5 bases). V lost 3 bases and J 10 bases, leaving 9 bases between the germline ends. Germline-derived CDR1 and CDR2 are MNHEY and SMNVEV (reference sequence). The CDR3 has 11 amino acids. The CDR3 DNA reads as TGTGCCAGCAGTTTTGGCGGGGCCTACACCTTC. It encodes CASSFGGAYTF.

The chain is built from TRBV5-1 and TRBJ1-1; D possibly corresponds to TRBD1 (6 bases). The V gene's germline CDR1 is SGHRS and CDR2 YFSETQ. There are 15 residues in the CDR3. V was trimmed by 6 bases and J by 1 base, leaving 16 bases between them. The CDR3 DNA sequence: TGCGCCAGCACCTCCGGCCCAGGGGCGAACACTGAAGCTTTCTTT. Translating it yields CASTSGPGANTEAFF.

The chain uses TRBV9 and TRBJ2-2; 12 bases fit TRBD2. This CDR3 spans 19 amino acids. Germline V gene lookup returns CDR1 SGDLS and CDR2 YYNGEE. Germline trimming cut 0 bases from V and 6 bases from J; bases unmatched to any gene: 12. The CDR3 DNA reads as TGTGCCAGCAGCGTAGGAGCGCGGACTAGCGGGGTTTTGGCCGGGGAGCTGTTTTTT. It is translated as CASSVGARTSGVLAGELFF. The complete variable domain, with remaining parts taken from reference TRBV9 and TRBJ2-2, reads DSGVTQTPKHLITATGQRVTLRCSPRSGDLSVYWYQQSLDQGLQFLIQYYNGEERAKGNILERFSAQQFPDLHSELNLSSLELGDSALYFCASSVGARTSGVLAGELFFGEGSRLTVL.

The CDR3 DNA reads TGCGCCAGCAGTGACTCACTAGCGGGGGGAAGAGAGCAGTTCTTC. Protein sequence: CASSDSLAGGREQFF. This chain uses TRBV10-2 with TRBJ2-1; 12 nucleotides match TRBD2. The CDR3 totals 15 residues. V lost 3 bases and J lost 10; bases outside the gene matches: 7. Germline CDR1 reads WSHSY; CDR2 reads SAAADI.

The CDR3 region has the DNA TGCGCCAGCAGCCGCCTGGAGGGTGGGGTCTACGAGCAGTACTTC. Its protein is CASSRLEGGVYEQYF. This chain uses TRBV4-1 with TRBJ2-7, with D tentatively TRBD2 (6 bases). Germline CDR1 and CDR2: MGHRA and YSYEKL. The CDR3 spans 15 residues. V was cut by 4 bases and J by 3 bases, with 16 bases left in between.

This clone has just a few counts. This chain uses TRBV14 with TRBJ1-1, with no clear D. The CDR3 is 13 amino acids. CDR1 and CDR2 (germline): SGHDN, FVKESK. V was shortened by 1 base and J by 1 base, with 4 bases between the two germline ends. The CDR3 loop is CASSQVSNTEAFF. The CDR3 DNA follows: TGTGCCAGCAGCCAAGTCTCGAACACTGAAGCTTTCTTT.

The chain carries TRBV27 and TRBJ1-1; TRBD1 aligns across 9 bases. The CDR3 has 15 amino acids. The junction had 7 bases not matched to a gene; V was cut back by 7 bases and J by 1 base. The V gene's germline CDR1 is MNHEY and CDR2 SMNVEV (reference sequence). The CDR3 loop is CASTQSQGANTEAFF. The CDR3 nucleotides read TGTGCCAGCACCCAATCACAGGGGGCGAACACTGAAGCTTTCTTT.

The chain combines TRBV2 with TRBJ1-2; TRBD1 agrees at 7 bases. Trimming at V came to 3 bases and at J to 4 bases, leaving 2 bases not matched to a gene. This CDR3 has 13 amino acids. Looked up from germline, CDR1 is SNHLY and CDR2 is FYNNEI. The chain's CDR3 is CASSEGTVYGYTF. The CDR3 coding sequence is TGTGCCAGCAGTGAGGGGACAGTCTATGGCTACACCTTC.

The CDR3 nucleotides read TGTGCCAGCAGCTTAAGAGTATTCGATGAGCAGTTCTTC. It is translated as CASSLRVFDEQFF. The chain combines TRBV13 with TRBJ2-1; unclear D gene. V lost 2 bases and J lost 8, with 10 bases in between. The germline V gene has CDR1 PRHDT and CDR2 FYEKMQ (reference sequence). The CDR3 consists of 13 residues.

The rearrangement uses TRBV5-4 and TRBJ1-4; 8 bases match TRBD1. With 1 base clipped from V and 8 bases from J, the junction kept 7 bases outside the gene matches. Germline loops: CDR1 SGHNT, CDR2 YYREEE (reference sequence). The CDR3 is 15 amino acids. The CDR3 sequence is CASSLWGTGPEKLFF. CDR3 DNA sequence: TGTGCCAGCAGCTTGTGGGGGACAGGCCCCGAAAAACTGTTTTTT.